This T cell receptor beta chain was identified during a study of blood T cells in healthy people across ages. Primed by a sample-barcoded 5' primer and a J-beta primer mix, a second PCR proceeded for 7 to 11 cycles. Sequencing recovered at least 2.5 million CDR3-containing paired-end reads from each sample. TCRdb reprocessed the 5' RACE reads with MiXCR, giving one entry per CDR3 protein. The sample holds some 1 million distinct CDR3 sequences, over 35% seen once. The receptor comes from an older woman in good health. Sequencing used blood.

This chain's CDR3 is CSALREGTDTQYF. The CDR3 DNA follows: TGCAGTGCCCTTCGGGAAGGTACAGATACGCAGTATTTT. The chain uses TRBV20-1 and TRBJ2-3, with D possibly TRBD2 on 5 matching bases. The CDR3 spans 13 residues. Germline-derived CDR1 and CDR2 are DFQATT and SNEGSKA (reference sequence). Trimming took 6 bases from V and 3 from J, leaving 13 bases between them.